A single sample gave rise to the 21 T cell receptor beta chains below, sequenced in a study of blood T cell repertoires in COVID-19. The table came from immunoSEQ multiplex PCR; TCRdb's copy has only in-frame clones and leaves some out. Of 100,000 to 150,000 clones listed, more than 70% were seen once; the top ten hold about 1.5%. The sample comprised peripheral blood. These receptors came from a human donor in a cohort sampled during active COVID-19.

V is TRBV7-9 and J is TRBJ1-1; 7 bases match TRBD1. V shed 5 bases and J 2 bases; nucleotides not matched to a gene: 8. Per the germline V gene, CDR1 is SEHNR and CDR2 is FQNEAQ (reference sequence). This CDR3 has 15 amino acids. This CDR3 reads CASSEPGTANTEAFF. CDR3 in DNA: TGTGCCAGCAGCGAACCTGGGACAGCCAACACTGAAGCTTTCTTT.

This chain joins TRBV4-2 and TRBJ2-4; D uncertain. The germline gives CDR1 LGHNA, CDR2 YNFKEQ. The CDR3 covers 17 residues. V dropped 0 bases and J dropped 1 base, with 13 bases sitting between them. The CDR3 DNA reads TGTGCCAGCAGCCAAGATGCTAGACTGTCGGCCAAAAACATTCAGTACTTC. Protein product: CASSQDARLSAKNIQYF.

This clone was detected only once. This chain connects TRBV19 to TRBJ1-5, with a possible D match to TRBD1 (6 bases). Germline V CDR1 and CDR2: LNHDA, SQIVND (reference sequence). The CDR3 consists of 16 residues. V lost 1 base, J lost 9 bases, and 19 bases lay in between. The CDR3 region is CASSIGAGAPIMPQHF. As DNA, the CDR3 is TGTGCCAGTAGTATAGGGGCAGGGGCCCCCATTATGCCCCAGCATTTT. Full variable domain (rest looked up from reference TRBV19 and TRBJ1-5): DGGITQSPKYLFRKEGQNVTLSCEQNLNHDAMYWYRQDPGQGLRLIYYSQIVNDFQKGDIAEGYSVSREKKESFPLTVTSAQKNPTAFYLCASSIGAGAPIMPQHFGDGTRLSIL.

V and J are TRBV13 and TRBJ2-7, with TRBD2 as a possible D gene (6 bases). This CDR3 contains 13 residues. The germline V gene has CDR1 PRHDT and CDR2 FYEKMQ (reference sequence). V lost 1 base, J lost 3 bases, and 7 bases lay in between. The CDR3 DNA reads TGTGCCAGCAGCTTAGATAGCGGCTACGAGCAGTACTTC. Translating it yields CASSLDSGYEQYF.

V gene TRBV29-1 combines with J gene TRBJ2-1; D unresolved. Trimming stripped 3 bases from V and 1 base from J, with 4 bases between. Germline CDR1 and CDR2: SQVTM and ANQGSEA. This CDR3 has 12 residues. CDR3 amino acids: CSVDPSYNEQFF. DNA for the CDR3: TGCAGCGTTGATCCTTCCTACAATGAGCAGTTCTTC.

The chain has TRBV28 and TRBJ1-2, with D possibly being TRBD1 (5 bases). V gave up 8 bases and J gave up 4 bases, with 14 bases separating them. Germline CDR1 MDHEN, CDR2 SYDVKM. The CDR3 consists of 13 residues. The CDR3 sequence: CASQAGQTYGYTF. CDR3 nucleotide sequence: TGTGCCAGCCAAGCGGGGCAGACCTATGGCTACACCTTC.

The rearrangement joins TRBV7-9 to TRBJ1-5, with 7 bases matching TRBD1. Per germline, CDR1 SEHNR and CDR2 FQNEAQ (reference sequence). V shed 4 bases and J 4 bases; nucleotides not matched to a gene: 4. This CDR3 has 14 amino acids. In DNA, the CDR3 is TGTGCCAGCAGCTCCACAGGGGCAAATCAGCCCCAGCATTTT. Translated, it gives CASSSTGANQPQHF.

As regards this clone: Other DNA sequences of this sample code for an identical CDR3. The rearrangement uses TRBV19 and TRBJ2-7; possibly TRBD1 for D (6 bases). Trimming took off 3 bases at V and 3 bases at J, with 12 bases between the two ends. The CDR3 is 14 amino acids. From germline, CDR1 is LNHDA and CDR2 SQIVND (reference sequence). The CDR3, as DNA: TGTGCCAGTAGTATCGTCCCAGGGGACTACGAGCAGTACTTC. Its translation is CASSIVPGDYEQYF.

A remark on this clone: One junction end disagrees with the germline gene, perhaps due to a read error. The V and J genes are TRBV7-7 and TRBJ2-3; 9 positions match TRBD2. CDR3 length: 16 residues. Germline lookup yields CDR1 SSHAT and CDR2 FNYEAQ (reference sequence). The CDR3 protein is CASSPTGTSMSDTQYF. For the CDR3, the DNA is TGTGCTAGCAGCCCTACCGGGACTAGCATGTCAGATACGCAGTATTTT.

The chain joins TRBV5-1 to TRBJ2-1; D is unresolved. This CDR3 is built from 14 residues. V lost 0 bases and J 3 bases, leaving 7 bases between the germline ends. Looked up from germline, CDR1 is SGHRS and CDR2 is YFSETQ. The DNA for the CDR3 is TGCGCCAGCAGCTTGGGAGCGAGCTACAATGAGCAGTTCTTC. Translating gives CASSLGASYNEQFF. Supplemented by reference TRBV5-1 and TRBJ2-1, the full variable domain reads KAGVTQTPRYLIKTRGQQVTLSCSPISGHRSVSWYQQTPGQGLQFLFEYFSETQRNKGNFPGRFSGRQFSNSRSEMNVSTLELGDSALYLCASSLGASYNEQFFGPGTRLTVL.

The gene calls are TRBV5-1 and TRBJ2-3; maybe TRBD2 (6 bases). With 7 bases removed from V and 2 bases from J, the gap between germline ends came to 14 bases. This CDR3 has 14 residues. CDR1 and CDR2 (germline): SGHRS, YFSETQ. CDR3 DNA: TGCGCCAGCTCTGGGGGGTCGGACACAGATACGCAGTATTTT. Amino acids: CASSGGSDTDTQYF.

The gene calls are TRBV11-2 and TRBJ1-1, with 7 bases aligning to TRBD1. The CDR3 contains 13 residues. V lost 4 bases and J lost 1; bases outside the gene matches: 0. CDR1 and CDR2 from the germline V gene are SGHAT and FQNNGV. This CDR3 reads CASSWDRNTEAFF. The CDR3 nucleotides read TGTGCCAGCAGCTGGGACAGGAACACTGAAGCTTTCTTT.

The chain carries TRBV4-1 and TRBJ2-3; 8 bases line up with TRBD2. Germline assignment: CDR1 MGHRA and CDR2 YSYEKL. The CDR3 extends over 12 amino acids. J was trimmed by 5 bases and V by 7 bases; bases with no gene match: 2. CDR3 region: CASKGLEDTQYF. The CDR3 DNA is TGCGCCAGCAAGGGACTAGAAGATACGCAGTATTTT.

The CDR3 sequence: CASRSGTGLAANEQFF. CDR3 DNA: TGTGCCAGCAGATCGGGGACTGGACTAGCGGCTAATGAGCAGTTCTTC. V and J are TRBV11-2 and TRBJ2-1, with TRBD2 matching over 10 bases. V gave up 6 bases and J gave up 7 bases; unmatched junction bases: 12. Germline V CDR1 and CDR2: SGHAT, FQNNGV. The CDR3 contains 16 residues.

This clone came up once. The chain has TRBV27 and TRBJ1-1; 7 nucleotides line up with TRBD1. This CDR3 has 14 residues. Germline V CDR1 and CDR2: MNHEY, SMNVEV (reference sequence). V lost 6 bases and J lost 5; bases outside the gene matches: 9. DNA for the CDR3: TGTGCCAGCAGGCCGGGACAGTGGAGTACTGAAGCTTTCTTT. It yields the protein CASRPGQWSTEAFF.

In this sample, this clone turned up once. V usage is TRBV5-1 and J usage is TRBJ2-1, with 11 bases identical to TRBD1. Germline assignment: CDR1 SGHRS and CDR2 YFSETQ. This CDR3 region has 16 residues. V shed 2 bases, J shed 6 bases, and the junction held 7 bases outside the gene matches. DNA for the CDR3: TGCGCCAGCAGCTTTCGTGGACAGGGGGCAGGCAATGAGCAGTTCTTC. Translating it yields CASSFRGQGAGNEQFF.

This clone turned up a few times. The chain recombines TRBV28 with TRBJ1-1, with no clear D. Germline V lookup: CDR1 MDHEN, CDR2 SYDVKM. With 6 bases removed from V and 1 base from J, the gap between germline ends came to 15 bases. The length of the CDR3 is 15 residues. CDR3 bases: TGTGCCAGCAGCCCTAGTGGGAGGACGAACACTGAAGCTTTCTTT. It yields the protein CASSPSGRTNTEAFF. The full variable domain, in which reference TRBV28 and TRBJ1-1 provide the parts outside the CDR3, is DVKVTQSSRYLVKRTGEKVFLECVQDMDHENMFWYRQDPGLGLRLIYFSYDVKMKEKGDIPEGYSVSREKKERFSLILESASTNQTSMYLCASSPSGRTNTEAFFGQGTRLTVV.

The chain couples TRBV2 to TRBJ1-5; 7 bases are shared with TRBD1. The CDR3 contains 17 residues. The germline gives CDR1 SNHLY, CDR2 FYNNEI. J lost 0 bases, V lost 6 bases, and 11 bases had no gene match. The DNA for the CDR3 is TGTGCCAGCAGAGACCCTGGGGACAGCTATAGCAATCAGCCCCAGCATTTT. Amino acids: CASRDPGDSYSNQPQHF.

The CDR3 bases are TGCGCCAGCAGCCAAGATGGTGGTCCGTTCGGCTACGAGCAGTACTTC. Its protein is CASSQDGGPFGYEQYF. The chain combines TRBV4-1 with TRBJ2-7; D unresolved. The germline V and J ends were trimmed by 0 bases and 3 bases, with 15 bases remaining between them. The V gene's germline CDR1 is MGHRA and CDR2 YSYEKL. The CDR3 has 16 amino acids.

This clone occurred once. The chain uses TRBV6-2 or TRBV6-3 and TRBJ2-1, with 13 bases aligning to TRBD2. The V gene's germline CDR1 is MNHEY and CDR2 SVGEGT. There are 15 residues in the CDR3. With V trimmed by 4 bases and J by 7 bases, 4 bases remained unmatched. The CDR3 protein is CASSLLAGGLNEQFF. CDR3 nucleotides: TGTGCCAGCAGTTTACTAGCGGGGGGGCTAAATGAGCAGTTCTTC.

The V and J genes are TRBV7-9 and TRBJ2-1; 8 nucleotides line up with TRBD1. The CDR3 has 17 amino acids. Losses at the gene ends were 4 bases for V and 0 bases for J; bases not matched to a gene: 8. CDR1 is SEHNR and CDR2 is FQNEAQ in the germline V gene (reference sequence). The CDR3, as DNA: TGTGCCAGCAGCTCTACCGGGACAGGCCACTCCTACAATGAGCAGTTCTTC. Its translation is CASSSTGTGHSYNEQFF.